A single T cell receptor beta chain is shown here with its context. Its antigen remains unknown. The sample comes from a study of CD8 T cells in ankylosing spondylitis. Broader study findings: There was reportedly significant enrichment of clones that were disease-linked in matched ankylosing spondylitis synovial fluid. It appeared that ankylosing spondylitis blood was characterized by a TCR beta motif of 8 or 9 highly homologous variants.

Molecular-barcoded quantitative 5'-RACE produced these TCR beta libraries. TCRdb re-analysed the 5' RACE reads in MiXCR, keeping a single row per CDR3 protein. The table shows about 90,000 distinct CDR3 sequences, with roughly 30% occurring only once. Source material: blood, either unsorted or a sorted T cell fraction (not recorded which). The sequence came from a male donor with ankylosing spondylitis or in good health (not recorded which).

This CDR3 is CASSQVRLAGGRNEQFF. The CDR3 DNA reads as TGCGCCAGCAGCCAAGTAAGGCTAGCGGGAGGGCGCAATGAGCAGTTCTTC. The chain employs TRBV4-1 and TRBJ2-1, with 12 nucleotides matching TRBD2. Per the germline V gene, CDR1 is MGHRA and CDR2 is YSYEKL. The CDR3 spans 17 residues. Losses at the gene ends were 1 base for V and 6 bases for J; bases not matched to a gene: 7.